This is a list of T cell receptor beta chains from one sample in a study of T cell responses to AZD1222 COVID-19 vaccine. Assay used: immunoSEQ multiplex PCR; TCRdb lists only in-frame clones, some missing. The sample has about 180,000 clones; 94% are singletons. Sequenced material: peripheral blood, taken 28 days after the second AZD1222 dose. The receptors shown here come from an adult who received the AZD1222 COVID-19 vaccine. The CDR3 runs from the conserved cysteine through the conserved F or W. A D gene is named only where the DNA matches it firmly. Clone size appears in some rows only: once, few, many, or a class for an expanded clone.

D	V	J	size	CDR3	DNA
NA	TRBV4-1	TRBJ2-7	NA	CASSLDLRSYEQYF	TGCGCCAGCAGCCTCGATTTGAGGTCCTACGAGCAGTACTTC
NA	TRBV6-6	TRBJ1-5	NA	CASSYGIMQPQHF	TGTGCCAGCAGTTACGGGATAATGCAGCCCCAGCATTTT
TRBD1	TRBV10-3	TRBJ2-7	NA	CAIRRDREAYEQYF	TGTGCCATCAGACGGGACAGGGAGGCCTACGAGCAGTACTTC
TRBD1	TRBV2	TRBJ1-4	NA	CASCRDRGLANEKLFF	TGTGCCAGCTGCCGGGACAGGGGGCTGGCTAATGAAAAACTGTTTTTT
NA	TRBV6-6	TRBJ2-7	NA	CASSSGTEALYEQYF	TGTGCCAGCAGTTCGGGGACCGAAGCTCTATACGAGCAGTACTTC
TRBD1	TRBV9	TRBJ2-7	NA	CASSVAGDRDGYEQYF	TGTGCCAGCAGCGTAGCTGGGGACAGGGATGGCTACGAGCAGTACTTC
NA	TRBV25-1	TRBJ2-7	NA	CASSVTGRYEQYF	TGTGCCAGCAGTGTTACAGGGAGGTACGAGCAGTACTTC
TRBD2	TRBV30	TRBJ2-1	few	CAWRATGTSGSSVKFF	TGTGCCTGGAGGGCCACCGGGACTAGCGGGAGTAGTGTCAAGTTCTTC
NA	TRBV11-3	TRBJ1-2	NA	CASSLEGQLNGYTF	TGTGCCAGCAGCTTAGAGGGGCAGTTAAATGGCTACACCTTC
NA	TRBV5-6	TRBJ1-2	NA	CASSLVRAGASTNYGYTF	TGTGCCAGCAGCTTGGTGAGGGCAGGGGCGAGCACTAACTATGGCTACACCTTC
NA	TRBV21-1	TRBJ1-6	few	CASSSRQGNYNSPLHF	TGTGCCAGCAGCAGCAGACAGGGGAACTATAATTCACCCCTCCACTTT
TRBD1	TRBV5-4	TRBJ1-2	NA	CASSSGQYYGYTF	TGTGCCAGCAGCTCGGGACAGTATTATGGCTACACCTTC
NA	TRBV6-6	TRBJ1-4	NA	CASNLEREKLFF	TGTGCCAGCAACCTTGAACGGGAAAAACTGTTTTTT
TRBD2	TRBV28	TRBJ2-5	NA	CASSLWGTSGSKRYETQYF	TGTGCCAGCAGTTTATGGGGGACTAGCGGGAGCAAACGGTATGAGACCCAGTACTTC
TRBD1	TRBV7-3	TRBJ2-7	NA	CASSPGQANEQYF	TGTGCCAGCAGCCCCGGACAGGCAAACGAGCAGTACTTC
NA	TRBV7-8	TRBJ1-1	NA	CASSLGGFNTEAFF	TGTGCCAGCAGCTTAGGCGGGTTTAACACTGAAGCTTTCTTT
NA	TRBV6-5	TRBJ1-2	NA	CASGGGVSPHYGYTF	TGTGCCAGCGGCGGAGGGGTGTCACCCCACTATGGCTACACCTTC
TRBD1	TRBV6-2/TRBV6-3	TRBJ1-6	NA	CASSLVSTGAENNSPLHF	TGTGCCAGCAGCCTAGTATCCACAGGGGCAGAAAATAATTCACCCCTCCACTTT